This T cell receptor (beta chain) was obtained from a study of shared clonotypes between healthy human individuals. The naive CD8 population came from CD45RO-negative cells selected for CCR7, without terminally differentiated effector memory CD45RA+ cells. J was trimmed by 9 bases and V by 3 bases; bases with no gene match: 12. CDR1 MNHNS and CDR2 SASEGT come from the germline V gene. This CDR3 spans 17 amino acids. Profiling relied on immunoSEQ multiplex PCR, and the TCRdb table lists in-frame clones only, not all of them. The table shows fewer than 1 million clones, with around 96% occurring only once.

This receptor was obtained from a man aged 25 to 45 in good health. Sequencing was performed on naive CD8+ T cells sorted from blood. The J gene is TRBJ2-1, the V gene TRBV6-1, with TRBD2 identical over 12 bases. DNA for the CDR3: TGTGCCAGCAGTGATGTCGGTTTGACTAGCGGGAGTGGTGAGCAGTTCTTC. Translation: CASSDVGLTSGSGEQFF.